The clone carrying this T cell receptor beta chain showed up just once. Its cognate antigen is unknown. The data belong to a study of T cell responses to AZD1222 COVID-19 vaccine. About the study: Both about-4-week and about-12-week second-dose recipients were combined. Findings and caveats of the study: Only five or six AZD1222 recipients were seropositive at baseline. Compared with day 0, the breadth and depth of the Spike-specific TCR repertoire rose significantly after two doses of AZD1222.

The V end was cut by 1 base, the J end by 3 bases, with 4 bases between. Per germline, CDR1 SEHNR and CDR2 FQNEAQ (reference sequence). CDR3 length equals 14 residues. Data came from immunoSEQ multiplex PCR; TCRdb stores just in-frame clones and leaves some out. The data contain over 100,000 clones, about 90% of them singletons. The sequencing used peripheral blood, collected on day 0 of AZD1222 vaccination. The sequence derives from an adult in good health. The V gene is TRBV7-9, the J gene TRBJ1-6; no definite D call. The CDR3 DNA follows: TGTGCCAGCAGCTTAGGTAGCTATAATTCACCCCTCCACTTT. This encodes CASSLGSYNSPLHF.